This TCR beta chain was sequenced for a study of CD8 T cells in Susac syndrome. Study results and limitations: An acknowledgment was made by the study that its TCR sequencing and HLA analysis involved relatively few individuals.

The length of the CDR3 is 16 residues. Trimming took 9 bases from V and 8 from J; bases not matched to a gene: 17. CDR1 and CDR2 from the germline V gene are LNHDA and SQIVND (reference sequence). In regard to this clonotype: The antigen is unknown.

RNA in amounts of about 0.5 to 1 ug was reverse transcribed with random hexamers. An immunoSEQ multiplex PCR amplified TCR beta CDR3 over 54 Vbeta and 13 Jbeta. TCRdb re-called the immunoSEQ multiplex PCR reads with MiXCR, one entry per CDR3 protein. Of about 300,000 distinct CDR3 sequences in the sample, about 90% were seen once. Source material: CD4+ T cells from PBMCs. The chain couples TRBV19 to TRBJ2-1; the match to TRBD1 covers 9 bases. This clonotype was obtained from a human donor with multiple sclerosis. CDR3 loop: CASRRLQGALVYEQFF. CDR3 nucleotide sequence: TGTGCCAGCCGTCGCCTACAGGGGGCGTTGGTCTATGAGCAGTTCTTC.